The 5 T cell receptor beta chains below come from one sample, sequenced in a study of T cells after yellow fever vaccination. TCRdb fed the 5' RACE reads into MiXCR, producing one record per CDR3 protein. The top ten hold roughly a fifth of the sample, which has about 320,000 distinct CDR3 sequences, approximately 4% seen once. This specimen was PBMCs, taken 15 days after the yellow fever booster vaccination. All receptors derive from a man aged 18 to 35 who received the YFV17D yellow fever vaccine.

The chain recombines TRBV7-2 with TRBJ2-2, with D possibly TRBD1 on 5 matching bases. The CDR3 totals 14 residues. The V gene's germline CDR1 is SGHTA and CDR2 FQGNSA. Trimming removed 3 bases from V and 4 bases from J, with 9 bases in between. CDR3 coding DNA: TGTGCCAGCAGCTTGAAGGGGCCCACCGGGGAGCTGTTTTTT. Protein sequence: CASSLKGPTGELFF.

This clonotype was detected ten times or more. V usage is TRBV6-5 and J usage is TRBJ2-7; tentative D call: TRBD1 (5 bases). The CDR3 sequence is 16 residues long. Looked up from germline, CDR1 is MNHEY and CDR2 is SVGAGI. With 0 bases removed from V and 6 bases from J, the gap between germline ends came to 18 bases. In DNA form, the CDR3 reads TGTGCCAGCAGTTACTCAGGGGCAGGTCCCCTAGGCGAGCAGTACGTC. Its protein product is CASSYSGAGPLGEQYV.

This clonotype has a count of ten or more. The chain has TRBV7-3 and TRBJ1-1; 8 bases fit TRBD1. The germline V gene has CDR1 SGHTA and CDR2 FQGTGA. CDR3 length equals 17 residues. With V trimmed by 4 bases and J by 4 bases, 14 bases remained unmatched. CDR3 residues: CASSSAPYRGRGTEAFF. The CDR3 nucleotides read TGTGCCAGCAGCTCTGCACCTTACAGGGGGAGAGGCACTGAAGCTTTCTTT.

This clonotype was found many times. The chain combines TRBV7-2 with TRBJ2-3; possibly TRBD2 for D (6 bases). V lost 2 bases and J 12 bases, leaving 12 bases between the germline ends. There are 12 residues in the CDR3. The V gene's germline CDR1 is SGHTA and CDR2 FQGNSA. The CDR3 here is CASSLMRGSQYF. CDR3 coding DNA: TGTGCCAGCAGCTTAATGCGGGGATCACAGTATTTT.

The chain carries TRBV5-1 and TRBJ2-5; 12 bases fit TRBD2. This CDR3 is built from 16 residues. CDR1 and CDR2 (germline): SGHRS, YFSETQ. Trimming took 4 bases from V and 4 from J; bases not matched to a gene: 8. CDR3 sequence (DNA): TGCGCCAGCAGCCCTGGACTAGCGGGGTCAGGAGAGACCCAGTACTTC. The encoded protein is CASSPGLAGSGETQYF.